This T cell receptor (beta chain) was obtained from a study of regulatory T cells in long-lasting Graves disease. As for time point: newly diagnosed GD, antithyroid drugs for less than 3 months. The TCR library was prepared using RNA isolated from PBMCs. In this sample, this clonotype turned up a few times. To make TCR beta libraries, researchers used iRepertoire HTBI primers and Arm-PCR of CDR3 regions. TCRdb itself ran the multiplex PCR reads through MiXCR, one entry per CDR3 protein. The sample contains around 500,000 distinct CDR3 sequences, about 13% of which appear only once. The CDR3 length is 14 residues. Germline assignment: CDR1 MGHRA and CDR2 YSYEKL. V was shortened by 3 bases and J by 5 bases, with 13 bases between the two germline ends. These records were also assigned to another study, of T cells in Graves' hyperthyroidism and ophthalmopathy. From that paper: In the first-round RT-PCR of the TCR CDR3, the HTBI primer set was used.

The V gene is TRBV4-1, the J gene TRBJ2-5; D might be TRBD1 (5 bases). Source: peripheral blood mononuclear cells (PBMCs), taken at new diagnosis, from a patient treated with antithyroid drugs. This clonotype originated in a man aged 30 to 45 with Graves disease. CDR3 sequence reads: CASSQETVSETQYF. As DNA, the CDR3 is TGCGCCAGCAGCCAGGAGACAGTGTCGGAGACCCAGTACTTC.